Listed here are 5 T cell receptor beta chains from one sample, sequenced in a study of prognosis after radiotherapy for stage I lung cancer. Amplicons of TCR beta CDR3 were generated from genomic DNA by two-round multiplex PCR. Primers (each specific to one TRBV or TRBJ gene) were used in first-round PCR. TCRdb reprocessed the multiplex PCR reads with MiXCR, giving one entry per CDR3 protein. There are some 60,000 distinct CDR3 sequences in the sample; about 30% occur only once, and roughly 7.5% lies in the top ten. The specimen comprised PBMCs, sampled before or after stereotactic body radiation therapy (not recorded which). Source of these receptors: a donor over 45 with non-small cell lung cancer.

Ten or more counts support this clonotype. The V call is TRBV29-1, the J call TRBJ2-1; maybe TRBD1 (5 bases). The CDR3 covers 14 residues. Germline V gene lookup returns CDR1 SQVTM and CDR2 ANQGSEA. The V end was cut by 5 bases, the J end by 2 bases, with 13 bases between. The CDR3 nucleotides read TGCAGCGTTTTGGGGCGAGATACCTACAATGAGCAGTTCTTC. Its protein is CSVLGRDTYNEQFF.

This clonotype was counted only a few times. Just one base apart from a much larger clone, this may be a read error. The V call is TRBV29-1, the J call TRBJ2-3, with 10 bases aligning to TRBD2. Germline V gene data show CDR1 as SQVTM and CDR2 as ANQGSEA. The CDR3 length is 15 residues. CDR3 coding DNA: TGCAGCGTTGAAGGGACTAGCGGATCCACAGATATGCAGTATTTT. Residues: CSVEGTSGSTDMQYF.

In regard to this clonotype: This may arise from a read error, as a much more abundant clone is one base away. The CDR3 nucleotides are TGTGCCAGCAGCGAGATGGATACGCAGTATTTT. Translating gives CASSEMDTQYF. The V gene is TRBV6-1, the J gene TRBJ2-3; D ambiguous. Germline CDR1 MNHNS, CDR2 SASEGT. CDR3 length equals 11 residues. V shed 6 bases and J shed 6 bases, with 7 bases lying between them.

In its sample, this clonotype was seen once. This rearrangement joins TRBV20-1 to TRBJ2-7, with a weak D call TRBD1 (6 bases). The V and J ends lost 0 bases and 5 bases respectively, with 17 bases between them. The CDR3 covers 15 residues. Germline CDR1 reads DFQATT; CDR2 reads SNEGSKA (reference sequence). The CDR3, as DNA: TGCAGTGCTAGAGATGGGGGCGGGTGGTCCCACGAGCAGTACTTC. Protein product: CSARDGGGWSHEQYF.

On this clonotype: One base separates it from a far larger clone, so it is likely a read error. V usage is TRBV6-5 and J usage is TRBJ1-5; D gene ambiguous. The germline V gene has CDR1 MNHEY and CDR2 SVGAGI. Trimming cost V 0 bases and J 0 bases, with 6 bases left between them. This CDR3 has 15 amino acids. CDR3 residues: CASSYSTHSNQPQHF. CDR3 nucleotide sequence: TGTGCCAGCAGTTACTCTACACATAGCAATCAGCCCCAGCATTTT.